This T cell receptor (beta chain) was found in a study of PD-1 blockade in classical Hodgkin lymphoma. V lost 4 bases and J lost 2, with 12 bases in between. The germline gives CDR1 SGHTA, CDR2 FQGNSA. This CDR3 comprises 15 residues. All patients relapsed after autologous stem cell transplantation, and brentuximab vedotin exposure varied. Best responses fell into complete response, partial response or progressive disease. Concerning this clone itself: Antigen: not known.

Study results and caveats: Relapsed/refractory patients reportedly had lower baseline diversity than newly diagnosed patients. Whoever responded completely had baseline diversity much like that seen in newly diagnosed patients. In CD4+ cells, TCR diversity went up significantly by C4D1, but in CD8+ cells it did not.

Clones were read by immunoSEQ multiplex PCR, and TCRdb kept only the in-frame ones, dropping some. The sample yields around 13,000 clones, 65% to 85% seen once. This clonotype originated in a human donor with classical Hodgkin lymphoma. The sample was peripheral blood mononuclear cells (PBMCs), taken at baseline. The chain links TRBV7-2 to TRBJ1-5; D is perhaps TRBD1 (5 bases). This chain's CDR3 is CASSSRRGGNQPQHF. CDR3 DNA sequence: TGTGCCAGCAGCTCCCGGAGGGGAGGCAATCAGCCCCAGCATTTT.